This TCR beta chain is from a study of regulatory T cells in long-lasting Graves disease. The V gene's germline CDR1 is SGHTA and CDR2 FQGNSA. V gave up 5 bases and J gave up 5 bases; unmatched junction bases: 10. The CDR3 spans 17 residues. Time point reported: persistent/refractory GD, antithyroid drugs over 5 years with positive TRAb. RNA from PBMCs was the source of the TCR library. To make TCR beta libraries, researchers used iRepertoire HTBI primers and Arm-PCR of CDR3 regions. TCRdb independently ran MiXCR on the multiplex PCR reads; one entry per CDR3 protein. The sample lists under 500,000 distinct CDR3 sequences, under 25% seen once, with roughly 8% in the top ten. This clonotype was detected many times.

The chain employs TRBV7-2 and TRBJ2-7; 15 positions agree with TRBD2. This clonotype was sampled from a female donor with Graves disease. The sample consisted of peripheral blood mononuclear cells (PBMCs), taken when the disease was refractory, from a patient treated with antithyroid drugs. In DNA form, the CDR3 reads TGTGCCAGCAGCCCGGGACTAGCGGGAGGAAAATCCAACGAGCAGTACTTC. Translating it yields CASSPGLAGGKSNEQYF.